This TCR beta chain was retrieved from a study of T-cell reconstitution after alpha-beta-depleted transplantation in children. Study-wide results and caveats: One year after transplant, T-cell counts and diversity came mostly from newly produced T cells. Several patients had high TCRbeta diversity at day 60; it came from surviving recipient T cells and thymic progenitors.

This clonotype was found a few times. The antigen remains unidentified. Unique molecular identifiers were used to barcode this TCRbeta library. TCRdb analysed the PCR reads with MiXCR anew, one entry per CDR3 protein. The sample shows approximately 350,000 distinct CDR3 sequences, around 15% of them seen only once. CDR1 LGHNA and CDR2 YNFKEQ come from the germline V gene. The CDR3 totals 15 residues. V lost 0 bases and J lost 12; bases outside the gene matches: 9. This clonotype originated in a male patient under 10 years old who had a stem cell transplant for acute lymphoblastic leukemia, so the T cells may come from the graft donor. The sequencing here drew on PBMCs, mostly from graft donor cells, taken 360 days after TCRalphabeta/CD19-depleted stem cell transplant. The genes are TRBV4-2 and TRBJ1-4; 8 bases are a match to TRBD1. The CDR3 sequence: CASSQEGTGRLELFF. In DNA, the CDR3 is TGTGCCAGCAGCCAAGAGGGGACAGGCCGGTTGGAACTGTTTTTT.